This passage covers 27 T cell receptor beta chains from one sample sequenced in a study of blood T cell repertoires in COVID-19. Libraries were prepared by immunoSEQ multiplex PCR; TCRdb keeps only in-frame clonotypes and omits some of them. The sample records 40,000 to 50,000 clones, approximately 85% being singletons. Sequenced material: peripheral blood. The receptors originated from a human donor in a cohort sampled during active COVID-19.

The V gene is TRBV6-5, the J gene TRBJ1-1, with TRBD1 as a possible D gene (6 bases). The CDR3 extends over 14 amino acids. Germline CDR1 MNHEY, CDR2 SVGAGI. Trimming pared 8 bases from V and 3 bases from J, leaving 16 bases between. Here the CDR3 DNA reads TGTGCCAGCGTCGGACAGTCATTCTACACTGAAGCTTTCTTT. It codes for CASVGQSFYTEAFF.

This clone was counted a single time. This rearrangement joins TRBV2 to TRBJ2-3; 8 bases fit TRBD1. This CDR3 has 15 residues. Germline assignment: CDR1 SNHLY and CDR2 FYNNEI. V lost 6 bases, J lost 6 bases, and 11 bases stayed unmatched. The CDR3 loop reads CASRPDRGRGDTQYF. The CDR3 coding sequence is TGTGCCAGCAGGCCCGACAGGGGTAGGGGGGATACGCAGTATTTT.

The table lists this clone with a few counts. The genes are TRBV6-4 and TRBJ1-6; D remains unclear. V lost 3 bases, J lost 7 bases, and 7 bases lay in between. CDR1 is MRHNA and CDR2 is SNTAGT in the germline V gene. The CDR3 sequence is 13 residues long. The CDR3 coding sequence is TGTGCCAGCAGTGAGATCACAAATTCACCCCTCCACTTT. Its protein is CASSEITNSPLHF.

The chain carries TRBV5-1 and TRBJ2-1; possibly TRBD2 for D (6 bases). Deletions cut 6 bases from V and 5 bases from J, with 12 bases between. This CDR3 is 13 amino acids long. In germline, CDR1 is SGHRS, CDR2 YFSETQ. CDR3: CASTRLGNNEQFF. DNA of the CDR3: TGCGCCAGCACTAGACTAGGGAACAATGAGCAGTTCTTC.

This chain connects TRBV28 to TRBJ1-1; a possible D gene is TRBD1 (6 bases). The germline CDR1 and CDR2 sequences are MDHEN and SYDVKM. The ends were cut back, 6 bases at V and 5 bases at J, with 16 bases in the middle. This CDR3 has 14 amino acids. In DNA form, the CDR3 reads TGTGCCAGCAGGGTGTCTACAGGGTTTACTGAAGCTTTCTTT. It encodes CASRVSTGFTEAFF. Filled out from reference TRBV28 and TRBJ1-1, the complete variable domain reads DVKVTQSSRYLVKRTGEKVFLECVQDMDHENMFWYRQDPGLGLRLIYFSYDVKMKEKGDIPEGYSVSREKKERFSLILESASTNQTSMYLCASRVSTGFTEAFFGQGTRLTVV.

The gene calls are TRBV7-9 and TRBJ2-5, with TRBD2 matching over 11 bases. Losses at the gene ends were 5 bases for V and 5 bases for J; bases not matched to a gene: 7. Germline CDR1 and CDR2: SEHNR and FQNEAQ (reference sequence). The CDR3 extends over 15 amino acids. CDR3 amino acids: CASSNPVAGGETQYF. The CDR3 DNA reads as TGTGCCAGCAGCAATCCCGTAGCGGGGGGGGAGACCCAGTACTTC.

The chain is built from TRBV4-1 and TRBJ2-1, with 10 bases lining up with TRBD2. V lost 1 base and J lost 5; bases outside the gene matches: 2. This CDR3 spans 15 amino acids. In germline, CDR1 is MGHRA, CDR2 YSYEKL. CDR3 residues: CASSQGSGGHNEQFF. The CDR3 DNA reads TGCGCCAGCAGCCAAGGTAGCGGGGGGCACAATGAGCAGTTCTTC.

The J gene is TRBJ2-7, the V gene TRBV9; D is possibly TRBD1 (5 bases). CDR1 SGDLS and CDR2 YYNGEE come from the germline V gene. The CDR3 loop spans 14 amino acids. The V and J ends lost 4 bases and 6 bases respectively, with 17 bases between them. As DNA, the CDR3 is TGTGCCAGCAGCCCCGGACAATGGGGTCCCGAGCAGTACTTC. It translates to CASSPGQWGPEQYF.

This chain uses TRBV2 with TRBJ1-2; D may be TRBD1 (5 bases). The V gene's germline CDR1 is SNHLY and CDR2 FYNNEI. CDR3 size: 13 residues. Trimming took off 6 bases at V and 3 bases at J, with 11 bases between the two ends. CDR3 loop: CASRAGADYGYTF. CDR3 DNA sequence: TGTGCCAGCAGAGCTGGGGCAGACTATGGCTACACCTTC.

The V and J genes are TRBV9 and TRBJ1-4; unclear D gene. The germline CDR1 and CDR2 sequences are SGDLS and YYNGEE. This CDR3 comprises 14 residues. Trimming took off 4 bases at V and 4 bases at J, with 11 bases between the two ends. CDR3 DNA sequence: TGTGCCAGCAGCTCGACGGGGAATAATGAAAAACTGTTTTTT. Its translation: CASSSTGNNEKLFF. The full variable domain, its missing parts supplied by reference TRBV9 and TRBJ1-4, is DSGVTQTPKHLITATGQRVTLRCSPRSGDLSVYWYQQSLDQGLQFLIQYYNGEERAKGNILERFSAQQFPDLHSELNLSSLELGDSALYFCASSSTGNNEKLFFGSGTQLSVL.

CDR3 amino acids: CASSLPKGRYGTEAFF. For the CDR3, the DNA is TGCGCCAGCAGCTTGCCAAAAGGGAGATACGGGACTGAAGCTTTCTTT. The chain recombines TRBV5-1 with TRBJ1-1; no clear D gene. The V gene's germline CDR1 is SGHRS and CDR2 YFSETQ. CDR3 length equals 16 residues. V was pared by 1 base and J by 5 bases, with 18 bases between.

The genes are TRBV14 and TRBJ1-3, with D possibly TRBD1 on 5 matching bases. Germline CDR1 is SGHDN and CDR2 is FVKESK. V was cut by 1 base and J by 2 bases, with 6 bases left in between. The CDR3 runs to 14 residues. CDR3 sequence reads: CASSQGQTGNTIYF. The CDR3 nucleotides are TGTGCCAGCAGCCAAGGACAGACTGGAAACACCATATATTTT.

The chain is built from TRBV18 and TRBJ2-7; the D gene is possibly TRBD2 (6 bases). Between the trimmed V and J ends, which lost 4 bases and 6 bases, there was a span of 22 bases. This CDR3 has 16 amino acids. Germline CDR1 is KGHSH and CDR2 is LQKENI. CDR3 coding DNA: TGTGCCAGCTCACGATTTGGAGGGCCTGCAACGGGCGAGCAGTACTTC. This sequence encodes CASSRFGGPATGEQYF.

CDR3 DNA sequence: TGTGCCAGCAGCCCAACGACAGGGTCGAACACTGAAGCTTTCTTT. Encoded protein: CASSPTTGSNTEAFF. This chain connects TRBV5-6 to TRBJ1-1; 7 positions agree with TRBD1. The CDR3 covers 15 residues. Germline V gene sequence: CDR1 SGHDT, CDR2 YYEEEE. With V trimmed by 4 bases and J by 1 base, 7 bases remained unmatched.

This chain uses TRBV19 with TRBJ1-2, with 11 bases matching TRBD1. Germline CDR1 reads LNHDA; CDR2 reads SQIVND (reference sequence). The V gene end was trimmed by 3 bases and the J gene end by 4 bases; junction bases not matched to a gene: 7. This CDR3 has 16 amino acids. CDR3 in DNA: TGTGCCAGTAGTATCCCCCGGGACAGGGGGAGCTATGGCTACACCTTC. Residues: CASSIPRDRGSYGYTF.

This clone showed up just once. The genes are TRBV18 and TRBJ2-7; 7 bases map to TRBD1. With 10 bases clipped from V and 2 bases from J, the junction kept 14 bases outside the gene matches. The CDR3 is 15 residues long. From germline, CDR1 is KGHSH and CDR2 LQKENI. CDR3 sequence reads: CATNSPGQGAYEQYF. The CDR3 DNA is TGTGCCACCAACTCACCAGGGCAGGGGGCCTACGAGCAGTACTTC.

V is TRBV6-5 and J is TRBJ1-1; 7 nucleotides match TRBD1. The V segment lost 8 bases and the J segment 1 base; nucleotides outside the gene matches: 7. The CDR3 totals 14 residues. Germline CDR1 MNHEY, CDR2 SVGAGI. CDR3 DNA sequence: TGTGCCAGCCGCCGGACAGGAGAGAACACTGAAGCTTTCTTT. Its translation is CASRRTGENTEAFF.

The chain uses TRBV13 and TRBJ2-7; 9 positions agree with TRBD1. Germline V lookup: CDR1 PRHDT, CDR2 FYEKMQ (reference sequence). The CDR3 sequence is 14 residues long. V gave up 4 bases and J gave up 5 bases; unmatched junction bases: 6. The DNA of the CDR3 is TGTGCCAGCAGCTCGGGACAGGGAAACCACGAGCAGTACTTC. Its translation is CASSSGQGNHEQYF. Combining the CDR3 with reference TRBV13 and TRBJ2-7 gives the whole variable domain AAGVIQSPRHLIKEKRETATLKCYPIPRHDTVYWYQQGPGQDPQFLISFYEKMQSDKGSIPDRFSAQQFSDYHSELNMSSLELGDSALYFCASSSGQGNHEQYFGPGTRLTVT.

This sequence joins TRBV7-2 and TRBJ1-1; TRBD1 matches 11 bases. Germline assignment: CDR1 SGHTA and CDR2 FQGNSA. There are 15 residues in the CDR3. Unmatched junction bases numbered 8, after V lost 2 bases and J lost 9 bases. The CDR3 bases are TGTGCCAGCAGCTTATGGACAGGGGGCGCGGGGCAAGCTTTCTTT. The encoded protein is CASSLWTGGAGQAFF.

V and J are TRBV5-1 and TRBJ2-6; 8 nucleotides agree with TRBD1. The CDR3 contains 18 residues. CDR1 and CDR2 (germline): SGHRS, YFSETQ. Trimming took 3 bases from V and 2 from J; bases not matched to a gene: 10. CDR3 in amino acids: CASSWTGPNQPGANVLTF. CDR3 nucleotide sequence: TGCGCCAGCAGCTGGACAGGGCCCAACCAACCTGGGGCCAACGTCCTGACTTTC.

This clone showed up just once. The V gene is TRBV6-6, the J gene TRBJ2-7, with D perhaps TRBD2 (6 bases). This CDR3 contains 15 residues. CDR1 MNHNY and CDR2 SVGAGI come from the germline V gene (reference sequence). Trimming cost V 3 bases and J 0 bases, with 12 bases left between them. The CDR3 bases are TGTGCCAGCAGTTATTTGGGGGGACCCTCCTACGAGCAGTACTTC. This sequence encodes CASSYLGGPSYEQYF.

V and J are TRBV18 and TRBJ2-7, with D maybe TRBD1 (5 bases). CDR3 length: 15 residues. With 4 bases removed from V and 0 bases from J, the gap between germline ends came to 13 bases. Germline V gives CDR1 KGHSH, CDR2 LQKENI. The CDR3 here is CASSLTADISYEQYF. The CDR3 DNA sequence: TGTGCCAGCTCACTTACTGCGGACATCTCCTACGAGCAGTACTTC.

This clone was seen only a few times. This chain links TRBV12-3 or TRBV12-4 with TRBJ2-2; D uncertain. The V end lost 5 bases, the J end lost 8 bases, and 12 bases lay between the germline ends. The CDR3 loop spans 13 amino acids. The DNA of the CDR3 is TGTGCCAGCAGTCCCCACAGAGAAGGGGAGCTGTTTTTT. Its translation is CASSPHREGELFF.

The J gene is TRBJ1-1, the V gene TRBV12-3 or TRBV12-4, with a weak D call TRBD1 (6 bases). CDR3 length: 13 residues. The germline V and J ends were trimmed by 5 bases and 4 bases, with 11 bases remaining between them. The CDR3, as DNA: TGTGCCAGCAGTCAACAGGGTGGCACTGAAGCTTTCTTT. It specifies CASSQQGGTEAFF.

This clone was detected only once. The chain employs TRBV3-1 (or the pseudogene TRBV3-2) and TRBJ1-5; no reliable D call. The V end was cut by 3 bases, the J end by 3 bases, with 6 bases between. Germline CDR1 reads LGHDT; CDR2 reads YNNKEL (reference sequence). The CDR3 contains 13 residues. The CDR3 nucleotides read TGTGCCAGCAGCCACGGTGACAATCAGCCCCAGCATTTT. Protein product: CASSHGDNQPQHF.

The chain recombines TRBV24-1 with TRBJ2-7; D is unclear. V lost 3 bases, J lost 5 bases, and 7 bases lay in between. The CDR3 contains 12 residues. From germline, CDR1 is KGHDR and CDR2 SFDVKD. CDR3 coding DNA: TGTGCCACCAGTGATAACCGGGACGAGCAGTACTTC. Translated, it gives CATSDNRDEQYF.

V gene TRBV11-2 combines with J gene TRBJ1-2, with D possibly being TRBD1 (5 bases). The CDR3 spans 13 residues. Germline loops: CDR1 SGHAT, CDR2 FQNNGV. The V and J ends lost 3 bases and 7 bases respectively, with 12 bases between them. For the CDR3, the DNA is TGTGCCAGCAGCTTGCCAGGGTCTGCTGGCTACACCTTC. This encodes CASSLPGSAGYTF.